The 29 T cell receptor beta chains reported below all come from one sample, sequenced in a study of PD-1 blockade in classical Hodgkin lymphoma. Only in-frame clones appear in the TCRdb table, and some are missing; sequencing was by immunoSEQ multiplex PCR. The sample gives roughly 28,000 clones, around 73% of which show up once; about 33% is in the top ten. After autologous stem cell transplantation all patients relapsed, and prior brentuximab vedotin exposure differed between cohorts. Sequencing was performed on peripheral blood mononuclear cells (PBMCs), taken before the second cycle of nivolumab. The receptor set was obtained from a human donor with classical Hodgkin lymphoma.

The rearrangement links TRBV28 to TRBJ1-2; a weak D match, TRBD1 (6 bases). There are 14 residues in the CDR3. Germline CDR1 MDHEN, CDR2 SYDVKM. V was pared by 1 base and J by 6 bases, with 12 bases between. The CDR3, as DNA: TGTGCCAGCAGTTTATTAGGGGGGGCGGATGGCTACACCTTC. As protein: CASSLLGGADGYTF.

The chain couples TRBV7-2 to TRBJ2-6; 9 bases are a match to TRBD1. The germline CDR1 and CDR2 sequences are SGHTA and FQGNSA. Unmatched junction bases numbered 2, after V lost 4 bases and J lost 10 bases. This CDR3 is 13 amino acids long. For the CDR3, the DNA is TGTGCCAGCAGCTCAGGGACAGGGAACGTCCTGACTTTC. Residues: CASSSGTGNVLTF.

The J gene is TRBJ2-3, the V gene TRBV6-6; the D gene is possibly TRBD1 (6 bases). V lost 8 bases and J 6 bases, leaving 21 bases between the germline ends. Germline CDR1 MNHNY, CDR2 SVGAGI (reference sequence). This CDR3 is built from 15 residues. CDR3 in DNA: TGTGCCAGCGCTCAAGGGCCAGGGGAGTTGGATACGCAGTATTTT. It codes for CASAQGPGELDTQYF.

This chain connects TRBV2 to TRBJ2-5; 8 nucleotides agree with TRBD1. With V trimmed by 8 bases and J by 5 bases, 7 bases remained unmatched. Germline CDR1 SNHLY, CDR2 FYNNEI. This CDR3 contains 13 residues. CDR3: CASSWGQVETQYF. The CDR3 DNA reads as TGTGCCAGCTCCTGGGGACAGGTGGAGACCCAGTACTTC.

This chain links TRBV19 with TRBJ1-4; D gene ambiguous. There are 15 residues in the CDR3. Between the trimmed V and J ends, which lost 4 bases and 5 bases, there was a span of 14 bases. CDR1 LNHDA and CDR2 SQIVND come from the germline V gene (reference sequence). The CDR3 loop is CASSTAQPKNEKLFF. The DNA for the CDR3 is TGTGCCAGTAGTACTGCCCAACCAAAAAATGAAAAACTGTTTTTT.

CDR3 region: CASSLAGQFGYGYTF. DNA of the CDR3: TGTGCCAGCAGCTTAGCGGGGCAATTCGGCTATGGCTACACCTTC. This chain joins TRBV11-3 and TRBJ1-2, with a weak D call TRBD1 (5 bases). CDR1 and CDR2 from the germline V gene are SGHNT and YENEEA. Trimming shortened V by 1 base and J by 4 bases, and 13 bases separated the two germline ends. The CDR3 runs to 15 residues.

The chain carries TRBV10-3 and TRBJ2-5, with D unresolved. CDR3 length: 12 residues. CDR1 ENHRY and CDR2 SYGVKD come from the germline V gene. Trimming pared 4 bases from V and 0 bases from J, leaving 3 bases between. In DNA form, the CDR3 reads TGTGCCATCAGTGTGAACCAAGAGACCCAGTACTTC. Translation gives CAISVNQETQYF.

The chain is built from TRBV5-1 and TRBJ2-5, with 16 positions matching TRBD2. The J segment lost 7 bases and the V segment lost 7 bases, leaving 10 bases of the junction unmatched. In germline, CDR1 is SGHRS, CDR2 YFSETQ. This CDR3 is 16 amino acids long. The CDR3 spells CASSIGTSGGAGTQYF. CDR3 nucleotides: TGCGCCAGCTCCATCGGGACTAGCGGGGGGGCCGGGACCCAGTACTTC.

Only a few counts were recorded for this clone. The chain recombines TRBV7-3 with TRBJ2-7; 8 bases are shared with TRBD1. This CDR3 has 15 amino acids. Germline-derived CDR1 and CDR2 are SGHTA and FQGTGA. Losses at the gene ends were 2 bases for V and 0 bases for J; bases not matched to a gene: 3. The CDR3 sequence: CASSLWTGLSYEQYF. Written as DNA, the CDR3 is TGTGCCAGCAGCTTATGGACAGGGCTCTCCTACGAGCAGTACTTC. Together with reference TRBV7-3 and TRBJ2-7, the CDR3 gives the full variable domain: GAGVSQTPSNKVTEKGKYVELRCDPISGHTALYWYRQSLGQGPEFLIYFQGTGAADDSGLPNDRFFAVRPEGSVSTLKIQRTERGDSAVYLCASSLWTGLSYEQYFGPGTRLTVT.

The J gene is TRBJ2-3, the V gene TRBV28; 15 positions agree with TRBD2. Germline CDR1 is MDHEN and CDR2 is SYDVKM. V lost 6 bases and J lost 4; bases outside the gene matches: 8. The CDR3 is 17 residues long. The CDR3 DNA follows: TGTGCCAGCAGGTCCAGTAGGACTAGCGGGGGGGCAGATACGCAGTATTTT. Translating it yields CASRSSRTSGGADTQYF.

The rearrangement uses TRBV6-1 and TRBJ1-2; no firm D call. Germline CDR1 is MNHNS and CDR2 is SASEGT. V lost 6 bases to trimming and J lost 2 bases, with 13 bases between them. This CDR3 is built from 14 residues. DNA for the CDR3: TGTGCCAGCAGGGCTGTCAAGGGCAACTATGGCTACACCTTC. It encodes CASRAVKGNYGYTF.

J is TRBJ2-3 and V is TRBV10-3, with TRBD2 matching over 8 bases. Trimming took 1 base from V and 2 from J; bases not matched to a gene: 5. This CDR3 region has 16 residues. Germline loops: CDR1 ENHRY, CDR2 SYGVKD. CDR3 protein: CAISEYTGGLTDTQYF. The CDR3 bases are TGTGCCATCAGTGAGTACACGGGGGGGCTCACAGATACGCAGTATTTT.

The chain joins TRBV27 to TRBJ1-1; D ambiguous. Germline CDR1 and CDR2: MNHEY and SMNVEV (reference sequence). V lost 5 bases, J lost 4 bases, and 17 bases lay in between. This CDR3 is built from 15 residues. The CDR3 reads CASSTMGWRSTEAFF. The CDR3 region has the DNA TGTGCCAGCAGTACCATGGGGTGGAGGAGCACTGAAGCTTTCTTT.

This clone was seen a handful of times. The CDR3 loop reads CAWDLGDEQFF. The CDR3 region has the DNA TGTGCCTGGGACCTGGGGGATGAGCAGTTCTTC. The chain couples TRBV30 to TRBJ2-1; D tentatively reads TRBD1 or TRBD2 (5 bases each). Trimming removed 5 bases from V and 8 bases from J, with 10 bases in between. Germline V lookup: CDR1 GTSNPN, CDR2 SVGIG (reference sequence). The CDR3 extends over 11 amino acids. The complete variable domain, with remaining parts taken from reference TRBV30 and TRBJ2-1, reads SQTIHQWPATLVQPVGSPLSLECTVEGTSNPNLYWYRQAAGRGLQLLFYSVGIGQISSEVPQNLSASRPQDRQFILSSKKLLLSDSGFYLCAWDLGDEQFFGPGTRLTVL.

The V gene is TRBV6-5, the J gene TRBJ2-3; D perhaps matches TRBD1 (6 bases). CDR1 and CDR2 (germline): MNHEY, SVGAGI. V dropped 5 bases and J dropped 2 bases, with 11 bases sitting between them. The CDR3 is 14 amino acids. CDR3 loop: CASSRDTNTDTQYF. CDR3 DNA: TGTGCCAGCAGTCGGGACACCAACACAGATACGCAGTATTTT.

The CDR3 nucleotides read TGTGCCAGCTCACCCGGACAGGGGGATGGCTACACCTTC. Translated, it gives CASSPGQGDGYTF. The rearrangement links TRBV18 to TRBJ1-2; 10 bases align to TRBD1. V lost 3 bases and J lost 6; bases outside the gene matches: 1. The germline CDR1 and CDR2 sequences are KGHSH and LQKENI. The CDR3 runs to 13 residues.

This clone was seen just once. The rearrangement joins TRBV4-2 to TRBJ2-3; TRBD2 matches at 9 bases. The germline gives CDR1 LGHNA, CDR2 YNFKEQ. Unmatched junction bases numbered 13, after V lost 4 bases and J lost 5 bases. CDR3 length: 17 residues. DNA for the CDR3: TGTGCCAGCAGCCGTCGGCCAGCGGGGGGTGAGGGAGATACGCAGTATTTT. It encodes CASSRRPAGGEGDTQYF.

The rearrangement links TRBV4-3 to TRBJ2-1; tentatively, D is TRBD1 (6 bases). The CDR3 totals 17 residues. V was clipped by 2 bases and J by 5 bases, with 19 bases between them. The germline V gene encodes CDR1 LGHNA and CDR2 YSLEER. The CDR3 here is CASSQIRGNRVDNEQFF. CDR3 in DNA: TGCGCCAGCAGCCAAATTAGGGGAAACAGGGTGGACAATGAGCAGTTCTTC.

This rearrangement joins TRBV6-1 to TRBJ1-1; D gene uncertain. CDR3 length: 14 amino acids. V was trimmed by 1 base and J by 0 bases, leaving 6 bases between them. Germline V lookup: CDR1 MNHNS, CDR2 SASEGT. The CDR3 reads CASSEVGLNTEAFF. CDR3 sequence (DNA): TGTGCCAGCAGTGAAGTTGGCTTGAACACTGAAGCTTTCTTT.

The chain employs TRBV6-5 and TRBJ2-3; D perhaps matches TRBD1 (5 bases). The CDR3 is made up of 15 amino acids. V lost 4 bases and J 2 bases, leaving 13 bases between the germline ends. CDR1 and CDR2 (germline): MNHEY, SVGAGI. The CDR3 spells CASSSLQGSTDTQYF. Written as DNA, the CDR3 is TGTGCCAGCAGTTCTCTCCAGGGCTCCACAGATACGCAGTATTTT.

By share, this clone counts as medium-sized. The J gene is TRBJ1-3, the V gene TRBV7-3, with no clear D. This CDR3 has 14 residues. V lost 4 bases and J 7 bases, leaving 14 bases between the germline ends. From germline, CDR1 is SGHTA and CDR2 FQGTGA. DNA for the CDR3: TGTGCCAGCAGCTCTGGACCGGGAGGGAACACCATATATTTT. Encoded protein: CASSSGPGGNTIYF.

J is TRBJ2-2 and V is TRBV2; 7 positions agree with TRBD2. In germline, CDR1 is SNHLY, CDR2 FYNNEI. After removal of 5 bases from V and 6 bases from J, the junction contained 12 bases not matched to a gene. CDR3 length equals 16 residues. The CDR3 spells CASSPATSSGAGELFF. CDR3 in DNA: TGTGCCAGCAGTCCTGCGACTAGCAGTGGCGCCGGGGAGCTGTTTTTT.

Of note for this clone: Sequence at one end of the junction differs from germline and may be a read error. The chain uses TRBV2 and TRBJ2-6; D gene unclear. Germline loops: CDR1 SNHLY, CDR2 FYNNEI. The CDR3 length is 15 residues. For the CDR3, the DNA is TGTGCCAGCAGGGAAGTTCCCTCTGGGGCCAACGTCCTGACTTTC. Translating it yields CASREVPSGANVLTF. Variable domain in full (rest from reference TRBV2 and TRBJ2-6): EPEVTQTPSHQVTQMGQEVILRCVPISNHLYFYWYRQILGQKVEFLVSFYNNEISEKSEIFDDQFSVERPDGSNFTLKIRSTKLEDSAMYFCASREVPSGANVLTFGAGSRLTVL.

The J gene is TRBJ2-1, the V gene TRBV7-9; the match to TRBD1 covers 7 bases. The junction had 10 bases not matched to a gene; V was cut back by 6 bases and J by 5 bases. The CDR3 sequence is 15 residues long. Looked up from germline, CDR1 is SEHNR and CDR2 is FQNEAQ (reference sequence). CDR3 amino acids: CASRYLGTENNEQFF. Written as DNA, the CDR3 is TGTGCCAGCAGGTACCTGGGGACAGAGAACAATGAGCAGTTCTTC.

J is TRBJ2-1 and V is TRBV7-2; 12 bases are shared with TRBD2. The ends lost 4 bases at V and 4 bases at J; junction bases unmatched: 8. The CDR3 has 17 amino acids. CDR1 SGHTA and CDR2 FQGNSA come from the germline V gene. The CDR3 nucleotides read TGTGCCAGCAGCTCTAGCGGGGGGGATTATACATACAATGAGCAGTTCTTC. Translated: CASSSSGGDYTYNEQFF. The whole variable domain, filled in from reference TRBV7-2 and TRBJ2-1, reads GAGVSQSPSNKVTEKGKDVELRCDPISGHTALYWYRQSLGQGLEFLIYFQGNSAPDKSGLPSDRFSAERTGGSVSTLTIQRTQQEDSAVYLCASSSSGGDYTYNEQFFGPGTRLTVL.

The rearrangement joins TRBV18 to TRBJ1-4; no clear D gene. V lost 4 bases and J 5 bases, leaving 8 bases between the germline ends. This CDR3 spans 13 amino acids. Germline V CDR1 and CDR2: KGHSH, LQKENI. The CDR3 DNA follows: TGTGCCAGCTCACTTGACGGCAATGAAAAACTGTTTTTT. This gives the protein CASSLDGNEKLFF.

This sequence joins TRBV5-1 and TRBJ2-5, with D perhaps TRBD2 (6 bases). Germline-derived CDR1 and CDR2 are SGHRS and YFSETQ. The CDR3 extends over 15 amino acids. Trimming removed 3 bases from V and 2 bases from J, with 14 bases in between. CDR3 DNA sequence: TGCGCCAGCAGCTCTAGTAGCCTAGCGCAAGAGACCCAGTACTTC. The encoded protein is CASSSSSLAQETQYF.

The chain joins TRBV9 to TRBJ2-1; TRBD1 aligns across 7 bases. This CDR3 comprises 15 residues. CDR1 is SGDLS, CDR2 YYNGEE, per germline. Unmatched junction bases numbered 9, after V lost 3 bases and J lost 6 bases. The CDR3 region is CASSAWDSPSNEQFF. The DNA for the CDR3 is TGTGCCAGCAGCGCATGGGACAGTCCAAGCAATGAGCAGTTCTTC.

CDR3 sequence reads: CASSLSPGQHNSPLHF. CDR3 sequence (DNA): TGTGCCAGCAGCTTATCCCCGGGACAACATAATTCACCCCTCCACTTT. The rearrangement uses TRBV7-8 and TRBJ1-6; perhaps TRBD1 as D (6 bases). V was shortened by 2 bases and J by 5 bases, with 13 bases between the two germline ends. The germline V gene has CDR1 SGHVS and CDR2 FQNEAQ. The CDR3 runs 16 residues.